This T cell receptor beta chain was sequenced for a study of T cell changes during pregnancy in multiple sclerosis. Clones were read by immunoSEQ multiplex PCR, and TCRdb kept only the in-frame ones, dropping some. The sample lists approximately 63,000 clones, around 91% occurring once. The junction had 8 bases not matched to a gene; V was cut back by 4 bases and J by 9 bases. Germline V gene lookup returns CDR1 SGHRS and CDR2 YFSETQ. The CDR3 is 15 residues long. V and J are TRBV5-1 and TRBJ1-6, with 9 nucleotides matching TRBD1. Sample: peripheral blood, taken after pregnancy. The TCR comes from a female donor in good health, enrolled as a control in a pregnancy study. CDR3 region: CASSPTGQGVSPLHF. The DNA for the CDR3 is TGCGCCAGCAGCCCGACGGGACAGGGAGTTTCACCCCTCCACTTT.